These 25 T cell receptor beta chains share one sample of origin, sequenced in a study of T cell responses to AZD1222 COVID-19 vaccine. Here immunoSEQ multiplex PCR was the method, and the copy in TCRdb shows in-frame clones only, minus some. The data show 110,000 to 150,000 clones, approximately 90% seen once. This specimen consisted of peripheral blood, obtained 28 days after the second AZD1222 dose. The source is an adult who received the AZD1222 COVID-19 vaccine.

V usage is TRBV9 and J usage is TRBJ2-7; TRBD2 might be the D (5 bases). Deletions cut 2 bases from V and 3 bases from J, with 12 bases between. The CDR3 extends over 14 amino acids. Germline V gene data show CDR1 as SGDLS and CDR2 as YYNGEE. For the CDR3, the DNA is TGTGCCAGCAGCGTTATTGACGGGAACTACGAGCAGTACTTC. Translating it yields CASSVIDGNYEQYF.

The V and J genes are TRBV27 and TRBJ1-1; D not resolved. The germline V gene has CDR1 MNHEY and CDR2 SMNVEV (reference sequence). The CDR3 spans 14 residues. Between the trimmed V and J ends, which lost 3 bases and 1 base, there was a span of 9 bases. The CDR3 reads CASSFFGGNTEAFF. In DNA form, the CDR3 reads TGTGCCAGCAGTTTCTTCGGAGGGAACACTGAAGCTTTCTTT.

The CDR3 here is CAWGVGAGGTEAFF. The CDR3 region has the DNA TGTGCCTGGGGGGTCGGAGCAGGGGGAACTGAAGCTTTCTTT. The rearrangement uses TRBV30 and TRBJ1-1, with TRBD1 identical over 7 bases. Losses at the gene ends were 5 bases for V and 5 bases for J; bases not matched to a gene: 11. Per germline, CDR1 GTSNPN and CDR2 SVGIG (reference sequence). The CDR3 covers 14 residues.

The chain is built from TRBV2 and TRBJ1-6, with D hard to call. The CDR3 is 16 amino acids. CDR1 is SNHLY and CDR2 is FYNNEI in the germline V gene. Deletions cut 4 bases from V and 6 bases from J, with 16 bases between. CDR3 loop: CASSGGAVQLNSPLHF. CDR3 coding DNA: TGTGCCAGCAGTGGTGGCGCAGTACAACTTAATTCACCCCTCCACTTT. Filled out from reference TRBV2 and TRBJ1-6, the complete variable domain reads EPEVTQTPSHQVTQMGQEVILRCVPISNHLYFYWYRQILGQKVEFLVSFYNNEISEKSEIFDDQFSVERPDGSNFTLKIRSTKLEDSAMYFCASSGGAVQLNSPLHFGNGTRLTVT.

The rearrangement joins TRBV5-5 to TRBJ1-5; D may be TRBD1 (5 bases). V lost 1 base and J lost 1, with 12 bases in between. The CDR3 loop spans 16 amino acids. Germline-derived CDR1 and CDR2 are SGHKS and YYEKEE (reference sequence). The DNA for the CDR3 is TGTGCCAGCAGCTTGAGCGCCGACAGAAGCAATCAGCCCCAGCATTTT. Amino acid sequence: CASSLSADRSNQPQHF.

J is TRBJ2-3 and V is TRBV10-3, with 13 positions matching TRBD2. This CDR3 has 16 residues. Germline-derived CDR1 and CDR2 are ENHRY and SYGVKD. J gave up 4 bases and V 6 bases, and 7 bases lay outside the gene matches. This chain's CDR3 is CAISFSLAGGSDTQYF. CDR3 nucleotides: TGTGCCATCAGCTTCTCACTAGCGGGGGGGTCAGATACGCAGTATTTT.

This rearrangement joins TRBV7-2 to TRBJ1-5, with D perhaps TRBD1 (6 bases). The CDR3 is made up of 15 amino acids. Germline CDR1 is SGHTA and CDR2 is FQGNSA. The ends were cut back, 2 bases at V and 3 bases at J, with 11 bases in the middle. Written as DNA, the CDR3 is TGTGCCAGCAGCTTACGCAGGGGCGACAATCAGCCCCAGCATTTT. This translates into CASSLRRGDNQPQHF.

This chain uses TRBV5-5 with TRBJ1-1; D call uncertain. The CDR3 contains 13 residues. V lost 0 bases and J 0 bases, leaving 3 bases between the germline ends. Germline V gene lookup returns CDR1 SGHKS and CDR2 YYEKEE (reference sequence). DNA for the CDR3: TGTGCCAGCAGCTTGGGCTTGAACACTGAAGCTTTCTTT. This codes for CASSLGLNTEAFF.

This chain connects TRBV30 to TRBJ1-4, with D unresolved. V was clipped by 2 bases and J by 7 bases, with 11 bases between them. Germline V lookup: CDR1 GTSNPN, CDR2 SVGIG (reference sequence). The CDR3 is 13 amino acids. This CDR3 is CAWSFLNGEKLFF. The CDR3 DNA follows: TGTGCCTGGAGTTTCTTGAATGGTGAAAAACTGTTTTTT.

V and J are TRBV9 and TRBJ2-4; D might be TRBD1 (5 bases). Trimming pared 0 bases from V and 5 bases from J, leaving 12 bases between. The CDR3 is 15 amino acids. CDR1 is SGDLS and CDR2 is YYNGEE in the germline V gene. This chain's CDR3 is CASSVGLGPENIQYF. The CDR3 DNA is TGTGCCAGCAGCGTAGGACTGGGGCCGGAAAACATTCAGTACTTC.

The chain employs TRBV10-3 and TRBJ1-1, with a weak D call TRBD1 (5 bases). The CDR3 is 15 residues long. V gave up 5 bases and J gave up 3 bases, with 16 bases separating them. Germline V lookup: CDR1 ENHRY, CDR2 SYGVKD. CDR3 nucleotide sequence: TGTGCCATCAGTCCGGGAGCCGGGGCGGACACTGAAGCTTTCTTT. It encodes CAISPGAGADTEAFF.

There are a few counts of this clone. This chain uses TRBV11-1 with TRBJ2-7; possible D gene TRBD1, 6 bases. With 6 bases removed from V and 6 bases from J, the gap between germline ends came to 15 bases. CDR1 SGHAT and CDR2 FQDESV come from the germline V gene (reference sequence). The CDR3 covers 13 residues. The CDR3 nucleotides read TGTGCCAGCAGTCACCGGGACACTAGCGAGCAGTACTTC. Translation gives CASSHRDTSEQYF.

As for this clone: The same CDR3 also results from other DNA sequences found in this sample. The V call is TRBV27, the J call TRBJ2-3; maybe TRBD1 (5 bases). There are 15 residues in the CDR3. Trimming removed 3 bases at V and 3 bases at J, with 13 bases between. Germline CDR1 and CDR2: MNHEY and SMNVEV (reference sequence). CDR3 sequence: CASSFGQGLTDTQYF. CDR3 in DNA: TGTGCCAGCAGTTTTGGTCAGGGCTTGACAGATACGCAGTATTTT.

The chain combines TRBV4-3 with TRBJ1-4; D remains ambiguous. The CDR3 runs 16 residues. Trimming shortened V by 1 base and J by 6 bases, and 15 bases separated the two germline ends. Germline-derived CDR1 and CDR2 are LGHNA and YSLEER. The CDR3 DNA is TGCGCCAGCAGCCAAGGTGGAGGATTAAGAGATGAAAAACTGTTTTTT. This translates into CASSQGGGLRDEKLFF.

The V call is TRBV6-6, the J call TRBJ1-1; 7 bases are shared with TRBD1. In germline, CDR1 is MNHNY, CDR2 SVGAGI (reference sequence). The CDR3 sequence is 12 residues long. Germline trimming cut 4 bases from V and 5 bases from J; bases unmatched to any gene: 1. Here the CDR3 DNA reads TGTGCCAGCAGTTCCAGGGGGACTGAAGCTTTCTTT. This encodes CASSSRGTEAFF.

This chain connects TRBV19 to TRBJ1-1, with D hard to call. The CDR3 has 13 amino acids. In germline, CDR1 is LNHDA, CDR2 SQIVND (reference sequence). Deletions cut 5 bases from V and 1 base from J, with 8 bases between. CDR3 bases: TGTGCCAGTAGTCTGACATCGAACACTGAAGCTTTCTTT. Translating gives CASSLTSNTEAFF.

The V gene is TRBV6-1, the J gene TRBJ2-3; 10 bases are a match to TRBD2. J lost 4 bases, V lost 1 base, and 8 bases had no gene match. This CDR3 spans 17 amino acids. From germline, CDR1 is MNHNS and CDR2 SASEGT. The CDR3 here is CASSEDKRGGIADTQYF. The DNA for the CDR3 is TGTGCCAGCAGTGAAGATAAGCGGGGGGGCATAGCAGATACGCAGTATTTT.

The CDR3 here is CASSPTSGGAYTQYF. The CDR3, as DNA: TGTGCCAGCAGCCCCACTAGCGGGGGGGCATATACGCAGTATTTT. The chain recombines TRBV6-6 with TRBJ2-3, with 13 bases identical to TRBD2. CDR1 MNHNY and CDR2 SVGAGI come from the germline V gene (reference sequence). The CDR3 covers 15 residues. V shed 6 bases and J 7 bases; nucleotides not matched to a gene: 7.

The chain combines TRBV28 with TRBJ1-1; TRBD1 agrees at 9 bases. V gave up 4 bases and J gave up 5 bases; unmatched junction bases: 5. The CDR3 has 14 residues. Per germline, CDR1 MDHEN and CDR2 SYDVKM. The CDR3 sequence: CASSYRGQRTEAFF. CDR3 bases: TGTGCCAGCAGTTACAGGGGGCAGAGAACTGAAGCTTTCTTT.

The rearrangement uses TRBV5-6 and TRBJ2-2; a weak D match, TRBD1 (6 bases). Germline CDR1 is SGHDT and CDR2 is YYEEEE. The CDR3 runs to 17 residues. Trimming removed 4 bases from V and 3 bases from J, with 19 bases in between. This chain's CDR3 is CASSPRPGTFYTGELFF. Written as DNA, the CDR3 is TGTGCCAGCAGCCCGAGGCCCGGGACATTCTACACCGGGGAGCTGTTTTTT.

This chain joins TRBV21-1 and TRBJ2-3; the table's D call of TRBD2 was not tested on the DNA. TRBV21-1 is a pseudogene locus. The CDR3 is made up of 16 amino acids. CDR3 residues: CASPEYETGIEDTQYF. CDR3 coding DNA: TGTGCCAGCCCCGAGTATGAGACTGGAATTGAGGATACGCAGTATTTT.

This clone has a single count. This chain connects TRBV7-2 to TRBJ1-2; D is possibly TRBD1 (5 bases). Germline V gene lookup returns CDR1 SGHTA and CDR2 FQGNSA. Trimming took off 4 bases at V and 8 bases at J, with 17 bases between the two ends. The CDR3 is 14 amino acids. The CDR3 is CASSSSQGYGGYTF. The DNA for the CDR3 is TGTGCCAGCAGCTCTTCTCAGGGTTACGGCGGCTACACCTTC.

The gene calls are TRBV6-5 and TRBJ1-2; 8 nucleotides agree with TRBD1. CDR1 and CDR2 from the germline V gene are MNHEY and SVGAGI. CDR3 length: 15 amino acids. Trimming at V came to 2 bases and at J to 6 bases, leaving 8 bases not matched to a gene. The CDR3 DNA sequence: TGTGCCAGCAGTTACCAACAGGGGGAAGTGGATGGCTACACCTTC. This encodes CASSYQQGEVDGYTF.

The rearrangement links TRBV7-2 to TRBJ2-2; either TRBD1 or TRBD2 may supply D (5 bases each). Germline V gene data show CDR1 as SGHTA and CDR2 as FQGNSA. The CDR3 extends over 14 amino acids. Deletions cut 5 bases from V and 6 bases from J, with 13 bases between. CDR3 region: CASSRGEKAGELFF. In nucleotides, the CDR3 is TGTGCCAGCAGCCGGGGCGAAAAAGCCGGGGAGCTGTTTTTT.

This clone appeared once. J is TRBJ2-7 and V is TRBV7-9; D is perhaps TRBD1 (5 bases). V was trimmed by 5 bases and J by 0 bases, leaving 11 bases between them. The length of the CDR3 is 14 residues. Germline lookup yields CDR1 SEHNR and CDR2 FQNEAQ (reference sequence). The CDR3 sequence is CASSVGQSSYEQYF. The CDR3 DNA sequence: TGTGCCAGCAGCGTGGGGCAGTCCTCCTACGAGCAGTACTTC.